This T cell receptor beta chain was identified in a study of shared clonotypes between healthy human individuals. Findings and caveats of the study: Generation of non-shared clonotypes was less probable than generation of clonotypes shared by all four donors. Rarefaction demonstrated incomplete sorted-subset sequencing despite large depth.

Remarks on this clone: Its cognate antigen is unknown.

Naive CD4+ cells were CD45RA-selected; the remaining cells were memory. The data were produced by immunoSEQ multiplex PCR, yet TCRdb's version contains in-frame clones alone and is incomplete. Altogether some 2.4 million clones are present, approximately 93% being singletons, with the ten largest covering approximately 0.36%. The germline CDR1 and CDR2 sequences are MDHEN and SYDVKM. The V and J ends lost 5 bases and 0 bases respectively, with 14 bases between them. CDR3 length: 16 residues. The J gene is TRBJ1-3, the V gene TRBV28, with a tentative D call TRBD1 (6 bases). The specimen sequenced was naive CD4+ T cells from PBMCs. This sample's subset: CD45RA+ positively selected. The receptor comes from a man between 18 and 29 years old in good health. Some clones in this sample may be carry-over from other donors' samples. CDR3 amino acids: CASSIRGRSSGNTIYF. CDR3 nucleotides: TGTGCCAGCAGTATCAGGGGCCGGAGCTCTGGAAACACCATATATTTT.